In this sample, the clone carrying this TCR beta chain turned up a few times. This sample was included in a study of blood T cell repertoires in COVID-19. Study summary: Spain, Italy and the United States supplied samples that represented acute and convalescent COVID-19. T cells, B-cell-depleted T cells, or PBMCs provided the cDNA or gDNA that served as material.

V shed 4 bases and J shed 2 bases, with 9 bases lying between them. Germline CDR1 reads ENHRY; CDR2 reads SYGVKD. There are 13 residues in the CDR3. Methods used by the authors: Quantification of nucleated cells was approximated via reference gene primer amplification. Clones were sequenced by immunoSEQ multiplex PCR, and TCRdb holds only the in-frame ones, with some missing. That table is the source of V, J and clone size, and D and trimming were worked out from the DNA. The sample carries approximately 200,000 clones, around four fifths recorded once. V is TRBV10-3 and J is TRBJ2-7; tentatively, D is TRBD1 (6 bases). This receptor was identified in a woman aged 60-75 years who had recovered from COVID-19. The sample taken for sequencing was peripheral blood. The CDR3 DNA is TGTGCCATCAGTGGGACAGAGACCTACGAGCAGTACTTC. As protein: CAISGTETYEQYF.